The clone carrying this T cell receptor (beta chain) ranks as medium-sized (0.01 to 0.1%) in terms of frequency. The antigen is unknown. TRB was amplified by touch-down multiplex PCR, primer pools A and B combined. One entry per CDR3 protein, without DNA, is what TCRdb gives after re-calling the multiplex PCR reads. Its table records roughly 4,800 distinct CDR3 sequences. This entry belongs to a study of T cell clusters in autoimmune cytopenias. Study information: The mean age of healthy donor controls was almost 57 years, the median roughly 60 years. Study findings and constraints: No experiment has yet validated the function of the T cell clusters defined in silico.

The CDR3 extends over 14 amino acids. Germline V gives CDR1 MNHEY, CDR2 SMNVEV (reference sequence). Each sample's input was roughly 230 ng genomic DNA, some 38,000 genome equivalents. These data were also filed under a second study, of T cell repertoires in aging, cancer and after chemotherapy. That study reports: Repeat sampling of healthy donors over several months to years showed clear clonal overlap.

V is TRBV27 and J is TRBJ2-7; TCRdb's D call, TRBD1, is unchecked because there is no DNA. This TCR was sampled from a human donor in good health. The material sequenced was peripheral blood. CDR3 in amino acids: CASGDLWGAGEQYF.